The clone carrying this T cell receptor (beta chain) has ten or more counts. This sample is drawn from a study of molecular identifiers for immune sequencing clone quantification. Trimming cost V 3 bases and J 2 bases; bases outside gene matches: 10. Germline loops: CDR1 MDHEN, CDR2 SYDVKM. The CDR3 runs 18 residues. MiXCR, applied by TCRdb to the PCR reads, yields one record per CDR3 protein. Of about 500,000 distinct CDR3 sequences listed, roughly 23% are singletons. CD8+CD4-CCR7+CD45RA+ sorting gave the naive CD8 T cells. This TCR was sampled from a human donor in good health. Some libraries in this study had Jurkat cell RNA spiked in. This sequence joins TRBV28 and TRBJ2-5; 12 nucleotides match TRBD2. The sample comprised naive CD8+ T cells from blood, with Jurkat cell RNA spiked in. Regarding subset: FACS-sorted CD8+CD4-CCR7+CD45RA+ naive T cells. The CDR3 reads CASSFRLAGGFSQETQYF. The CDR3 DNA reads TGTGCCAGCAGTTTCCGGCTAGCGGGAGGGTTCTCACAAGAGACCCAGTACTTC.